The rows below give T cell receptor beta chains drawn from one sample of a study of CD39 and CD103 CD8 tumor-infiltrating T cells. Generated by immunoSEQ multiplex PCR, the TCRdb table keeps only in-frame clones and is missing some. The sample consists of some 4,300 clones, under 80% of them appearing once. Sequencing was performed on CD8+ T cells sorted from blood. These receptors were collected from a human donor with head and neck squamous cell carcinoma. Both conserved end residues are part of each CDR3.

V gene: TRBV7-2
CDR3 protein: CASKGSSVPYNEQFF

V gene: TRBV27
CDR3 protein: CASALASGVGELFF

V gene: TRBV30
CDR3 protein: CAWSAGDGVSGNTIYF

V gene: TRBV27
CDR3 protein: CASSSGSTEAFF

V gene: TRBV28
CDR3 protein: CASSLIMAGIFTDTQYF

V gene: TRBV14
CDR3 protein: CASSQSLTGGAHGYTF

V gene: TRBV6-6
CDR3 protein: CASSSGGGMNTEAFF

V gene: TRBV10-3
CDR3 protein: CAISESEGGLDTGELFF

V gene: TRBV6-4
CDR3 protein: CASSETGGNTGELFF

V gene: TRBV30
CDR3 protein: CAWSVPRVRNEQFF

V gene: TRBV4-1
CDR3 protein: CATSTSGGPNEQFF

V gene: TRBV7-9
CDR3 protein: CASRVDEGSPLHF

V gene: TRBV5-5
CDR3 protein: CASTLDYGYTF

V gene: TRBV30
CDR3 protein: CAWTRHTEAFF

V gene: TRBV9
CDR3 protein: CASSVAVDSTDTQYF

V gene: TRBV6-1
CDR3 protein: CASSELRTGGNSPLHF

V gene: TRBV7-9
CDR3 protein: CASSPRTGGTEGNTIYF

V gene: TRBV19
CDR3 protein: CASSITAGQSYEQYF

V gene: TRBV13
CDR3 protein: CASSLASNEKLFF

V gene: TRBV15
CDR3 protein: CATSRDPDGLEQFF

V gene: TRBV7-6
CDR3 protein: CASSPGPARGEQFF

V gene: TRBV6-4
CDR3 protein: CASSDEGTGIGYTF

V gene: TRBV27
CDR3 protein: CASSLKYQATNEKLFF

V gene: TRBV27
CDR3 protein: CASSLSVSGNEQFF

V gene: TRBV4-1
CDR3 protein: CASSQEYPSVEYEQYF

V gene: TRBV27
CDR3 protein: CASSLYKGGTDTQYF